Below, 9 T cell receptor beta chains from the same sample are listed, as sequenced in a study of T cell responses to AZD1222 COVID-19 vaccine. Method: immunoSEQ multiplex PCR; TCRdb's copy keeps in-frame clones and lacks some. The sample records some 120,000 clones, roughly 88% being singletons. Sequencing used peripheral blood, obtained on day 0 of MenACWY control vaccination. Every receptor here comes from an adult in good health.

V is TRBV11-1 and J is TRBJ2-7; the D gene is possibly TRBD1 (6 bases). V lost 1 base and J 4 bases, leaving 14 bases between the germline ends. Germline V gene data show CDR1 as SGHAT and CDR2 as FQDESV (reference sequence). This CDR3 contains 15 residues. The CDR3 coding sequence is TGTGCCAGCAGCTTAGAGTCCCAGGGGCTGTACGAGCAGTACTTC. Residues: CASSLESQGLYEQYF.

This clone was found once. The V call is TRBV5-1, the J call TRBJ2-2; 8 nucleotides line up with TRBD2. J was trimmed by 4 bases and V by 1 base; bases with no gene match: 12. Looked up from germline, CDR1 is SGHRS and CDR2 is YFSETQ. This CDR3 has 18 amino acids. CDR3 loop: CASSLYPGGTQSTGELFF. The CDR3 DNA reads TGCGCCAGCAGCTTGTATCCGGGGGGGACACAGTCCACCGGGGAGCTGTTTTTT.

This clone is a singleton in its sample. V is TRBV11-2 and J is TRBJ1-2; 11 positions match TRBD1. This CDR3 has 15 residues. Losses at the gene ends were 5 bases for V and 8 bases for J; bases not matched to a gene: 10. Germline V lookup: CDR1 SGHAT, CDR2 FQNNGV. CDR3 sequence: CASSDTRDRGIGYTF. CDR3 DNA: TGTGCCAGCAGCGATACTAGGGACAGGGGGATCGGCTACACCTTC.

The chain uses TRBV28 and TRBJ2-2, with TRBD2 identical over 10 bases. Germline CDR1 MDHEN, CDR2 SYDVKM. Trimming removed 3 bases from V and 4 bases from J; junction bases left unmatched: 5. CDR3 length: 16 amino acids. DNA for the CDR3: TGTGCCAGCAGTTTGACAGCGGGAGGGATCACCGGGGAGCTGTTTTTT. Translated: CASSLTAGGITGELFF.

For the CDR3, the DNA is TGTGCCAGCTCACCAACGGGACAGGGCTTAAATCAGCCCCAGCATTTT. Protein sequence: CASSPTGQGLNQPQHF. V gene TRBV18 combines with J gene TRBJ1-5; 9 bases align to TRBD1. Germline values: CDR1 KGHSH, CDR2 LQKENI. There are 16 residues in the CDR3. V lost 2 bases and J lost 4; bases outside the gene matches: 6.

This clone appeared a single time. The V call is TRBV7-2, the J call TRBJ2-7; either TRBD1 or TRBD2 may supply D (5 bases each). Germline V CDR1 and CDR2: SGHTA, FQGNSA. This CDR3 contains 15 residues. The V end was cut by 5 bases, the J end by 3 bases, with 17 bases between. The CDR3 DNA sequence: TGTGCCAGCAGCCAAGAGGGACGGCTCAACTACGAGCAGTACTTC. Encoded protein: CASSQEGRLNYEQYF. Looking up the rest from reference TRBV7-2 and TRBJ2-7 gives the full variable domain: GAGVSQSPSNKVTEKGKDVELRCDPISGHTALYWYRQSLGQGLEFLIYFQGNSAPDKSGLPSDRFSAERTGGSVSTLTIQRTQQEDSAVYLCASSQEGRLNYEQYFGPGTRLTVT.

The CDR3 DNA is TGTGCCAGTGACCGGGACAGGGATTTCGTCTACACCTTC. Encoded protein: CASDRDRDFVYTF. The rearrangement joins TRBV2 to TRBJ1-2, with 9 nucleotides matching TRBD1. The CDR3 is made up of 13 amino acids. V dropped 9 bases and J dropped 10; count of bases not matched to a gene: 12. CDR1 is SNHLY, CDR2 FYNNEI, per germline.

The chain combines TRBV28 with TRBJ2-7, with D perhaps given as TRBD1 or TRBD2 (6 bases each). The V gene's germline CDR1 is MDHEN and CDR2 SYDVKM. Trimming took off 6 bases at V and 3 bases at J, with 24 bases between the two ends. This CDR3 spans 17 amino acids. The CDR3 DNA reads as TGTGCCAGCAGCGGGCAGAGAGGGGGGATTGAAAACTACGAGCAGTACTTC. It is translated as CASSGQRGGIENYEQYF.

The gene calls are TRBV27 and TRBJ1-6; 7 bases agree with TRBD1. The CDR3 sequence is 15 residues long. The J segment lost 9 bases and the V segment lost 4 bases, leaving 9 bases of the junction unmatched. Looked up from germline, CDR1 is MNHEY and CDR2 is SMNVEV (reference sequence). The chain's CDR3 is CASSSYRGIGSPLHF. For the CDR3, the DNA is TGTGCCAGCAGTTCGTACAGGGGCATAGGTTCACCCCTCCACTTT.